This T cell receptor (beta chain) was obtained from a study of blood T cell repertoires in COVID-19. Germline CDR1 LGHDT, CDR2 YNNKEL (reference sequence). The CDR3 sequence is 12 residues long. V dropped 0 bases and J dropped 9 bases, with 8 bases sitting between them. The method was immunoSEQ multiplex PCR; TCRdb's version includes in-frame clones alone and lacks a portion of them. The sample lists a few hundred thousand clones, more than 70% seen once, with approximately 0.97% in the top ten. Material for sequencing was PBMCs or T cells enriched from blood (not recorded which). This clonotype was sampled from a woman aged 30 to 39 who had been exposed to COVID-19. The chain employs TRBV3-1 (or the pseudogene TRBV3-2) and TRBJ1-1; no clear D gene. The CDR3 nucleotides are TGTGCCAGCAGCCAAGATCAGTTAAAAGCTTTCTTT. Its protein is CASSQDQLKAFF.